This TCR beta chain was captured in a study of spatial heterogeneity in lung cancer. Time point defined: sample taken at primary tumor resection. From tumor, nontumor lung or frozen PBMC, whole RNA was taken unsorted for sequencing. The sample holds many counts of this clonotype. As an off-target read in a library built for alpha chains, this beta chain has a frequency of little significance. TCRdb ran MiXCR on the 5' RACE reads and lists one entry per CDR3 protein. The sample holds more than 9,000 distinct CDR3 sequences, roughly 6.4% seen once. The sequences come from normal lung tissue next to the tumor, collected at surgery. This TCR was sampled from a male donor with early-stage non-small cell lung cancer.

The CDR3 protein is CASSYGGTRNEQFF. As DNA, the CDR3 is TGTGCCAGCAGTTACGGGGGGACCCGTAATGAGCAGTTCTTC. The chain uses TRBV6-6 and TRBJ2-1; a weak D match, TRBD2 (6 bases). Trimming left V 2 bases short and J 7 bases short, with 12 bases between. The CDR3 extends over 14 amino acids. Germline loops: CDR1 MNHNY, CDR2 SVGAGI (reference sequence).